This T cell receptor beta chain was profiled in a study of beta chain features in type 1 diabetes. Study conclusions and caveats: Shortening of TCRB CDR3s, moderate but significant, appeared in all four CD4+ subsets of Type 1 diabetes patients.

In the case of this clone: Its specificity is not known.

Every bit of the isolated RNA underwent reverse transcription, so sequencing read expressed TCRB transcripts. Data came from immunoSEQ multiplex PCR; TCRdb stores just in-frame clones and leaves some out. The profile shows around 360,000 clones, around 12% of them singletons. CDR3 length: 14 residues. V dropped 2 bases and J dropped 2 bases, with 10 bases sitting between them. CDR1 and CDR2 from the germline V gene are SGHRS and YFSETQ. The gene calls are TRBV5-1 and TRBJ2-5, with D perhaps TRBD1 (6 bases). The source material was naive CD4+ T cells from blood. The sequence was collected from a woman aged 18-29 years with type 1 diabetes. CDR3 residues: CASSFHRDQETQYF. In DNA, the CDR3 is TGCGCCAGCAGCTTCCACAGGGATCAAGAGACCCAGTACTTC.